Below are 2 T cell receptor beta chains sequenced from a single sample in a study of long-term antiretroviral therapy in people with HIV (dated by TCRdb to between 2021 and 2023). The immunoSEQ hsTCRB v3.0 assay was used at survey level resolution to sequence the TRB variable region. What TCRdb holds here is the immuneACCESS table cut down to in-frame rearrangements. Part of the clones is not present; checked against another copy, under half of the missing clones reflect an unresolved V gene, and the others are unexplained. This sample holds about 22,000 clones; about 82% were observed only once. The leading ten clones occupy 12% of the sample. The specimen was unsorted PBMCs, collected 1.6 years after starting antiretroviral therapy. The source is a man aged 40-49 years with HIV.

This sequence joins TRBV6-6 and TRBJ2-7; TRBD1 matches 7 bases. The germline V gene encodes CDR1 MNHNY and CDR2 SVGAGI (reference sequence). The CDR3 contains 15 residues. The ends lost 4 bases at V and 4 bases at J; junction bases unmatched: 10. The CDR3 spells CASSSSQGDRYEQYF. The CDR3 nucleotides are TGTGCCAGCAGTTCCTCCCAGGGGGATAGATACGAGCAGTACTTC.

J is TRBJ2-3 and V is TRBV29-1, with D uncertain. The CDR3 totals 14 residues. V was shortened by 4 bases and J by 4 bases, with 15 bases between the two germline ends. CDR1 is SQVTM, CDR2 ANQGSEA, per germline. CDR3 DNA: TGCAGCGTTGTATCCAGAAGTTCACCAGATACGCAGTATTTT. It is translated as CSVVSRSSPDTQYF.